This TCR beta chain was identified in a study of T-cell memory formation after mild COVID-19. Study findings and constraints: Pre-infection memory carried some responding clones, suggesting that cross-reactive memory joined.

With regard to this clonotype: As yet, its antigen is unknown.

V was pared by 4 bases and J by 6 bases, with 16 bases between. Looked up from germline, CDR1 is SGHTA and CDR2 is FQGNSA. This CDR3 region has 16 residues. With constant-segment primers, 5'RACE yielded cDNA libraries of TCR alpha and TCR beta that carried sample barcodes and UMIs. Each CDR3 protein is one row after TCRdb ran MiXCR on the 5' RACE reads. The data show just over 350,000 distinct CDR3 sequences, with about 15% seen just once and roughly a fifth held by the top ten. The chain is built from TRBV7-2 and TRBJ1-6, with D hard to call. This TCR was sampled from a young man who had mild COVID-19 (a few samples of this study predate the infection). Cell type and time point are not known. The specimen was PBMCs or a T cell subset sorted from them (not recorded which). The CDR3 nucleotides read TGTGCCAGCAGCTCAGATAATTTACGGCTTAATTCACCCCTCCACTTT. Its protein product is CASSSDNLRLNSPLHF.